The clone carrying this T cell receptor (beta chain) was counted at least ten times. This sample is drawn from a study of T cells in Graves' hyperthyroidism and ophthalmopathy. Graves' hyperthyroidism was deemed stable absent ophthalmopathy progression within 18 months. Trimming took off 0 bases at V and 4 bases at J, with 4 bases between the two ends. This CDR3 region has 12 residues. Germline lookup yields CDR1 SGHRS and CDR2 YFSETQ. Amplification yielded TCR beta CDR3 regions, with RNA transcripts as the source. The HTBI primer set served for first-round RT-PCR of the TCR CDR3. TCRdb fed the multiplex PCR reads into MiXCR, producing one record per CDR3 protein. Of 380,000 or so distinct CDR3 sequences listed, roughly 13% are singletons.

The source is a woman under 40 with Graves' hyperthyroidism. Sequencing input: blood. The chain is built from TRBV5-1 and TRBJ1-1; D unresolved. CDR3 sequence reads: CASSLGSTEAFF. As DNA, the CDR3 is TGCGCCAGCAGCTTGGGGAGCACTGAAGCTTTCTTT.